This T cell receptor (beta chain) was captured in a study of T cell responses to AZD1222 COVID-19 vaccine. Whole-study results and caveats: An increase in Spike-specific TCR breadth and depth was observed after two AZD1222 doses.

Repertoires were generated with immunoSEQ multiplex PCR, while TCRdb's copy carries only in-frame clones and drops some. In the table there are about 150,000 clones, roughly nine tenths of which are singletons. The study pooled second doses at about 4 or about 12 weeks. This CDR3 is built from 14 residues. Trimming took 0 bases from V and 6 from J; bases not matched to a gene: 2. Germline V gene lookup returns CDR1 SGHRS and CDR2 YFSETQ. About this clone itself: Its matching antigen is unknown.

This TCR came from an adult who received the AZD1222 COVID-19 vaccine. The sample consisted of peripheral blood, taken 28 days after the second AZD1222 dose. This rearrangement joins TRBV5-1 to TRBJ2-2, with 7 bases identical to TRBD2. The CDR3 bases are TGCGCCAGCAGCTTGGGCGGGGGTTCCGGGGAGCTGTTTTTT. Residues: CASSLGGGSGELFF.